This record concerns one T cell receptor (beta chain) sequence. Its antigen is unknown. Base qualities are not recorded, but no much larger clone differs from it by a single base. From each donor, a single peripheral blood sample of about 116 mL on average was drawn into heparinised tubes. A BD FACSAria II and a panel including CD45RO, CCR7, CD25, CD127, CD95 and CD27 were used to sort naive, central memory, regulatory and stem cell-like memory CD4+ T cells. A purity above 98% was achieved for all sorted populations. Right away, PBMCs were isolated by Lymphoprep density gradient centrifugation and were stained directly, with no culture step. Samples were stained and sorted in pairs, with one healthy donor and one patient per experiment, so that batch effects were minimized. The trim is 0 bases for V and 10 bases for J, with a gap of 12 bases between the germline ends. CDR1 and CDR2 were assigned from the germline V gene (reference sequence) as LNHNV and YYDKDF. The CDR3 starts with the cysteine, ends with the phenylalanine, and has 13 residues. The kept DNA is CDR3 alone, 39 bases in frame from the first base.

This specimen comes from a study of beta chain features in type 1 diabetes (dated 2018 in TCRdb). About the full investigation: Mean age, gender distribution, total cell number and subset yield did not differ between patients and healthy donors. Whereas all 30 or so donors provided naive and central memory subsets, regulatory and stem cell-like memory subsets were isolated from just 8 patients and about 8 healthy donors. The study compared the TCRB repertoires of sorted circulating CD4+ T cell subsets in recently diagnosed type 1 diabetes patients with those in matched healthy donors. A total of roughly 100 million sorted cells were examined across all samples, and the number of cells per subset was strongly correlated with RNA yield.

What the work shows at the level of the full study, not this receptor alone: PCR may preferentially amplify shorter templates, but because patient and control samples were amplified and corrected together, any resulting skew would affect both groups equally. Because cDNA was sequenced instead of genomic DNA, highly expressing activated cells could be over-represented, though the groups showed no difference in activation or CD3 levels. Patients with type 1 diabetes made fewer insertions and deleted more nucleotides at VDJ recombination sites, implying thymic rearrangement abnormalities. A moderate but significant shortening of TCRB CDR3 length was observed in type 1 diabetes patients in all four CD4+ subsets. Naive, central memory and regulatory TCRB repertoires appeared to be more similar among patients than among healthy donors. HLA sub-analyses involved small numbers of individuals, so any influence of HLA type on TCRB rearrangement remained unresolved.

The entire isolated RNA was reverse transcribed using the High Capacity cDNA Reverse Transcription Kit, and thus expressed TCRB transcripts were sequenced. Deep immunoSEQ sequencing was applied to naive, central memory and regulatory T cell samples, giving an average of about 3.7 million total reads per sample. Sorted cells were lysed in RLT buffer, and RNA was extracted using DNase-treated RNeasy Micro or Mini kits according to cell number. To prevent cross-contamination, every cell subset was processed on its own, while patient and healthy donor samples were processed together. The immunoSEQ multiplex PCR was used to amplify TCRB sequences from cDNA, generating 87-bp fragments that spanned the CDR3 region. Amplicons were sequenced on the Illumina HiSeq platform. As for the original processing: Synthetic template baselines were used to correct PCR bias computationally, reads within Hamming distance 2 were collapsed, and singletons that could not be merged were discarded. Reads were aligned against IMGT so that V, D and J genes, CDR3 length and insertions or deletions at six rearrangement sites could be assigned. Within each subset, clonotype counts were normalized to the number of sorted cells before true diversity and Gini coefficients were calculated with the tcR R package. The overlap coefficient, calculated on TCRB nucleotide sequences, was used to quantify repertoire sharing. TCRdb's version of the immuneACCESS table is confined to in-frame rearrangements and falls short of the full clone set. An unresolved V gene accounts for under half of the shortfall where checked; the remainder is of unknown origin. The V and J calls and clone size come from that table; D and trimming were worked out from the DNA. The table for this sample lists 250,000 to 400,000 clones; around 15% of them were counted only once. About 6.6% of the sample lies in the top ten.

The sequence is built from TRBV15 and TRBJ1-1; a weak D assignment points to TRBD1 (5 bases agree). Sequences were obtained from central memory CD4+ T cells from blood. This TCR came from a young man in good health. The CDR3 region has the sequence CATSRDGAGGAFF. DNA sequence: TGTGCCACCAGCAGAGACGGGGCGGGGGGAGCTTTCTTT.